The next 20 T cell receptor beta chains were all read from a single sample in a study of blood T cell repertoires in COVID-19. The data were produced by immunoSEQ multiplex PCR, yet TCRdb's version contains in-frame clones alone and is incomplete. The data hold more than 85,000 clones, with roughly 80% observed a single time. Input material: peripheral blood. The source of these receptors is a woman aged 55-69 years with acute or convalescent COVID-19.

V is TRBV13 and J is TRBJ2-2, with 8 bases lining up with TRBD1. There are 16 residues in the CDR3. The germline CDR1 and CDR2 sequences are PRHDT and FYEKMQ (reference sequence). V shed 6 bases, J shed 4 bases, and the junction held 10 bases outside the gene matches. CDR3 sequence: CASRPPQGAFTGELFF. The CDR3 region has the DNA TGTGCCAGCAGGCCTCCGCAGGGGGCGTTCACCGGGGAGCTGTTTTTT.

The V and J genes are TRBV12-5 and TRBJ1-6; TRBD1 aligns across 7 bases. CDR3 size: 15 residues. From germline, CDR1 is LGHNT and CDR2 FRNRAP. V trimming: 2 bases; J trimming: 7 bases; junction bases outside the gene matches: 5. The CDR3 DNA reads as TGTGCTAGTGGTTTGATCAAACAGGGGAATTCACCCCTCCACTTT. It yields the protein CASGLIKQGNSPLHF.

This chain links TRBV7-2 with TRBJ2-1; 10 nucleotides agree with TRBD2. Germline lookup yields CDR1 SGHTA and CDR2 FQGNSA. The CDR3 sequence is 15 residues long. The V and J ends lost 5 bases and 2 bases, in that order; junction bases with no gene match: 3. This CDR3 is CASSRSGGAYNEQFF. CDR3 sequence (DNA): TGTGCCAGCAGCCGCAGCGGGGGGGCCTACAATGAGCAGTTCTTC.

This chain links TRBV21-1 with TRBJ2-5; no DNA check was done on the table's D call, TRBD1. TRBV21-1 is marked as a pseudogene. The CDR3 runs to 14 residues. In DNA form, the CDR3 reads TGTGCCAGCAGCAAAGAGGGGACAGAAGAGACCCAGTACTTC. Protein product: CASSKEGTEETQYF.

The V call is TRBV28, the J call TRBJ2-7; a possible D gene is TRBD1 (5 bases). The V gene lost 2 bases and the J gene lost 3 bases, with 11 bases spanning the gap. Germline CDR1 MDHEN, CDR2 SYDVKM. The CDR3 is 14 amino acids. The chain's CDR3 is CASSLLGQNYEQYF. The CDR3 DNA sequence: TGTGCCAGCAGTTTACTAGGACAAAACTACGAGCAGTACTTC.

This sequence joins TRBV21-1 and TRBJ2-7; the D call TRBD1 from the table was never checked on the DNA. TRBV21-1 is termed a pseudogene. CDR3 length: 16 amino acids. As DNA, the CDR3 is TGTGCCAGCAGCATACAGGGGCCACTCCTCTCCTACGAGCAGTACTTC. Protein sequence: CASSIQGPLLSYEQYF.

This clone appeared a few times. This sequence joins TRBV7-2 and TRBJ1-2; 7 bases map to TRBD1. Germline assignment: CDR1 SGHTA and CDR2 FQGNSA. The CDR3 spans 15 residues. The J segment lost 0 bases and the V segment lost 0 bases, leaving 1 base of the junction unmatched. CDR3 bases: TGTGCCAGCAGCTTAGCAGGGACAGCTAACTATGGCTACACCTTC. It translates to CASSLAGTANYGYTF.

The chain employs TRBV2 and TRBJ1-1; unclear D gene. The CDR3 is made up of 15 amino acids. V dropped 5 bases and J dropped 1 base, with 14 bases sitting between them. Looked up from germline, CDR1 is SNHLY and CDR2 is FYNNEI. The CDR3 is CASSKPEQQNTEAFF. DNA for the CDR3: TGTGCCAGCAGTAAGCCAGAACAGCAGAACACTGAAGCTTTCTTT.

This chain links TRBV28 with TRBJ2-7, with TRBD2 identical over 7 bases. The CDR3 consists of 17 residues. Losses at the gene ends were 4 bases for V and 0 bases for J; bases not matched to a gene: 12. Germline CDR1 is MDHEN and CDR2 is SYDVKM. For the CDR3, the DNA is TGTGCCAGCAGTTACTCCGCGGTGGGGGGGGTCTCCTACGAGCAGTACTTC. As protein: CASSYSAVGGVSYEQYF. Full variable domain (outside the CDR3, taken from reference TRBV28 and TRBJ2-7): DVKVTQSSRYLVKRTGEKVFLECVQDMDHENMFWYRQDPGLGLRLIYFSYDVKMKEKGDIPEGYSVSREKKERFSLILESASTNQTSMYLCASSYSAVGGVSYEQYFGPGTRLTVT.

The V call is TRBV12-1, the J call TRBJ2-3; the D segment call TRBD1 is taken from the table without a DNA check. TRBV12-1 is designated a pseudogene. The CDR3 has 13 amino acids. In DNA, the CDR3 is TGTGCCAGCAGCCCCACAGGCACAGATACGCAGTATTTT. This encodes CASSPTGTDTQYF.

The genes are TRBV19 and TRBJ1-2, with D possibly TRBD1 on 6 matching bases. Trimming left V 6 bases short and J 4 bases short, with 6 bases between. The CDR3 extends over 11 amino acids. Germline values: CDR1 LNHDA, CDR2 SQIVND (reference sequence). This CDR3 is CASRGAYGYTF. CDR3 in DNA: TGTGCCAGTAGGGGGGCCTATGGCTACACCTTC.

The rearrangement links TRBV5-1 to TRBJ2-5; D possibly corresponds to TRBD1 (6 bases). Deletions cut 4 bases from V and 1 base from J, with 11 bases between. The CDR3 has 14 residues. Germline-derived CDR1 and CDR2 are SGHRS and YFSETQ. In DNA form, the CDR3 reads TGCGCCAGCAGCATCGAAGGGGGCCAAGAGACCCAGTACTTC. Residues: CASSIEGGQETQYF.

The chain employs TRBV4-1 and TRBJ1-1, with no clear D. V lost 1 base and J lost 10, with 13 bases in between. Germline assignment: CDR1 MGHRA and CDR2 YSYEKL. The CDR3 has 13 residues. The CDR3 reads CASSQVRGYGAFF. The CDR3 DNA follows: TGCGCCAGCAGCCAAGTGCGGGGTTATGGAGCTTTCTTT.

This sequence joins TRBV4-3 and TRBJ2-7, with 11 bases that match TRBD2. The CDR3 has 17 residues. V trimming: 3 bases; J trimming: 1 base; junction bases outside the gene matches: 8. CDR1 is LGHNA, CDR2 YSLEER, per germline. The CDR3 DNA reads TGCGCCAGCAGCCAGGCAGGGACTAGCGGCGGTTCCTACGAGCAGTACTTC. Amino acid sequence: CASSQAGTSGGSYEQYF.

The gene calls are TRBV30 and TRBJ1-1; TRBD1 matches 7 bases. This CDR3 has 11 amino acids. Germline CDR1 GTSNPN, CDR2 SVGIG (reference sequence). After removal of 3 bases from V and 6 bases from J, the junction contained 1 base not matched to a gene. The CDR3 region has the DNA TGTGCCTGGAGCAGGGGGGCTGAAGCTTTCTTT. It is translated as CAWSRGAEAFF.

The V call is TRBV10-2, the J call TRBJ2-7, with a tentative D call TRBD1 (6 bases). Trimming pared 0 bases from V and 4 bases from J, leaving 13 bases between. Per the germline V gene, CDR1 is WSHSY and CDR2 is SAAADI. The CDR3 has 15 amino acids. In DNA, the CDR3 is TGCGCCAGCAGTGAGTCGGCGGGCAGGGGATACGAGCAGTACTTC. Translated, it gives CASSESAGRGYEQYF.

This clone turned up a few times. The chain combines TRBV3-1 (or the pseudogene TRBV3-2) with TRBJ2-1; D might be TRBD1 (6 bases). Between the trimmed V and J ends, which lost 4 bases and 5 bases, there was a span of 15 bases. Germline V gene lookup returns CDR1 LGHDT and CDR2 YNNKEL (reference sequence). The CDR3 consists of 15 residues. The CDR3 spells CASSPRGWANNEQFF. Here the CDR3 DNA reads TGTGCCAGCAGCCCCAGGGGCTGGGCAAACAATGAGCAGTTCTTC.

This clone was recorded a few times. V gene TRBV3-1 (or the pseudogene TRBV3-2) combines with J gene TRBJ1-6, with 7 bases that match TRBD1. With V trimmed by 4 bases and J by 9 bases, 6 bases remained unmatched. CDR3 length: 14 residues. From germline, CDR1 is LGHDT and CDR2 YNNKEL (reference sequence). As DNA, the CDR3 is TGTGCCAGCAGCCTCGGACAGGAGAGTTCACCCCTCCACTTT. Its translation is CASSLGQESSPLHF.

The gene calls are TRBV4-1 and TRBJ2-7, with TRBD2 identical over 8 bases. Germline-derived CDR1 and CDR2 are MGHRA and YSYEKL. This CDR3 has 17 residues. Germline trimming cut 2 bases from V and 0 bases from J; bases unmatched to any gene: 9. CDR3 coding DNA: TGCGCCAGCAGCCAAAACGCGGGGGGAGACTACTCCTACGAGCAGTACTTC. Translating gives CASSQNAGGDYSYEQYF.

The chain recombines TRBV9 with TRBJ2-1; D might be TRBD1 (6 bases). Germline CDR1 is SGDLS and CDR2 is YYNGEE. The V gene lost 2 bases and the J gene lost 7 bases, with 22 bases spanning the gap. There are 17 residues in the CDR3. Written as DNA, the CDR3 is TGTGCCAGCAGCGTCCCCCCGGGGACAACCCGTGGAAATGAGCAGTTCTTC. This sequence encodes CASSVPPGTTRGNEQFF.